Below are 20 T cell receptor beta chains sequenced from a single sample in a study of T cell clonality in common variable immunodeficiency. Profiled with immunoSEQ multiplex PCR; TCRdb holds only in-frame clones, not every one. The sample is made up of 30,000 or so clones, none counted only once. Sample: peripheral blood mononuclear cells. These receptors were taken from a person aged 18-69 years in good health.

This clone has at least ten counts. CDR3 loop: CATSRTVADTQYF. The sequenced part of the CDR3 DNA is TGTGCCACCAGCAGGACAGTGGCAGATACG. The chain joins TRBV15 to TRBJ2-3; a weak D match, TRBD1 (5 bases). The read ends 3 residues before the CDR3 terminus; that terminus is restored from the germline J gene. The CDR3 is made up of 13 amino acids. Germline V gene data show CDR1 as LNHNV and CDR2 as YYDKDF (reference sequence). The germline V and J ends were trimmed by 3 bases and 4 bases, with 8 bases remaining between them.

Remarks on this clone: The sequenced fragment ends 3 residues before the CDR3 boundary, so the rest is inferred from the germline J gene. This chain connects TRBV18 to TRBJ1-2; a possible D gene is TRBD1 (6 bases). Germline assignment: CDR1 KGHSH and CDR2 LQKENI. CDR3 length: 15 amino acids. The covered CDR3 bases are TGTGCCAGCTCACCACGGGGGCCTAGCACAGATACC. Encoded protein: CASSPRGPSTDT. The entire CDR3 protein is CASSPRGPSTDTYTF. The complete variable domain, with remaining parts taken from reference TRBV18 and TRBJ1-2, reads NAGVMQNPRHLVRRRGQEARLRCSPMKGHSHVYWYRQLPEEGLKFMVYLQKENIIDESGMPKERFSAEFPKEGPSILRIQQVVRGDSAAYFCASSPRGPSTDTYTFGSGTRLTVV.

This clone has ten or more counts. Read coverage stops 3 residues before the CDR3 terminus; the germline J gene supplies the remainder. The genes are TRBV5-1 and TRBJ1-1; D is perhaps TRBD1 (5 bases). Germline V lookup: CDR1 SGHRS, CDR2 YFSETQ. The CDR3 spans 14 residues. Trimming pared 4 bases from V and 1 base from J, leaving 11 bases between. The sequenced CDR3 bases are TGCGCCAGCAGCCCTGGTGACAGGAACACTGAA. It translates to CASSPGDRNTE. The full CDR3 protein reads CASSPGDRNTEAFF. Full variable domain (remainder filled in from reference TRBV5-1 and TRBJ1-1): KAGVTQTPRYLIKTRGQQVTLSCSPISGHRSVSWYQQTPGQGLQFLFEYFSETQRNKGNFPGRFSGRQFSNSRSEMNVSTLELGDSALYLCASSPGDRNTEAFFGQGTRLTVV.

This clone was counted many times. The CDR3 reads CASSLSKGTSGGLTGELFF. The DNA read from the CDR3 is TGCGCCAGCAGCTTGTCCAAAGGGACTAGCGGGGGGCTCACCGGGGAG. V is TRBV5-1 and J is TRBJ2-2, with 15 bases matching TRBD2. Read coverage stops 3 residues before the CDR3 terminus; the germline J gene supplies the remainder. Unmatched junction bases numbered 8, after V lost 1 base and J lost 4 bases. The CDR3 has 19 residues. The germline gives CDR1 SGHRS, CDR2 YFSETQ.

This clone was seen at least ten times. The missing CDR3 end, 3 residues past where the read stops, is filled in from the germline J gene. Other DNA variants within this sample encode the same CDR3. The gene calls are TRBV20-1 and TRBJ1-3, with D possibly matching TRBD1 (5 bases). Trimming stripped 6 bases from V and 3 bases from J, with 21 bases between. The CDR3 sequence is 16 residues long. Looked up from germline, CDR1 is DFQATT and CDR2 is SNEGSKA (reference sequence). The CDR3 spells CSAPQIGGAHGNTIYF. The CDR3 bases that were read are TGCAGTGCCCCCCAGATTGGAGGGGCTCATGGAAACACC.

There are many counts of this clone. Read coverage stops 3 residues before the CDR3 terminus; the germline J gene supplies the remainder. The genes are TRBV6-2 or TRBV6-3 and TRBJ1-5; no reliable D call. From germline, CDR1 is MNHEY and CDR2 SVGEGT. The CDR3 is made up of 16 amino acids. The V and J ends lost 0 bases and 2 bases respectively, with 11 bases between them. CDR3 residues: CASSYSLGYGNQPQHF. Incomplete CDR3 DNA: TGTGCCAGCAGTTACTCTCTCGGGTATGGCAATCAGCCC.

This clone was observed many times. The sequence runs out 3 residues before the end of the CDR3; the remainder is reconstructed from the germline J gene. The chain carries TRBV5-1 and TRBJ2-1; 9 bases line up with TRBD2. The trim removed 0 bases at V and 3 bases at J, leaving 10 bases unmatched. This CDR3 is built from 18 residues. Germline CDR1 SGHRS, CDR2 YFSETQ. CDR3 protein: CASSLATLAGEGYNEQFF. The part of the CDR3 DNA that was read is TGCGCCAGCAGCTTGGCGACTTTAGCGGGAGAGGGCTACAATGAG.

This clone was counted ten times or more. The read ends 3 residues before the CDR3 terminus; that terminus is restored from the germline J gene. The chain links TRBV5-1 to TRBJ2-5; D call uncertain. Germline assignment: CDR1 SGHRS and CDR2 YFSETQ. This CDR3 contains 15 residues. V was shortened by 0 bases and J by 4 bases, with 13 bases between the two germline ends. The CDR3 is CASSLVAVTGETQYF. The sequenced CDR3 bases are TGCGCCAGCAGCTTGGTCGCGGTCACGGGAGAGACC. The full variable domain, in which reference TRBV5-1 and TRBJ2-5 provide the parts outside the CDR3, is KAGVTQTPRYLIKTRGQQVTLSCSPISGHRSVSWYQQTPGQGLQFLFEYFSETQRNKGNFPGRFSGRQFSNSRSEMNVSTLELGDSALYLCASSLVAVTGETQYFGPGTRLLVL.

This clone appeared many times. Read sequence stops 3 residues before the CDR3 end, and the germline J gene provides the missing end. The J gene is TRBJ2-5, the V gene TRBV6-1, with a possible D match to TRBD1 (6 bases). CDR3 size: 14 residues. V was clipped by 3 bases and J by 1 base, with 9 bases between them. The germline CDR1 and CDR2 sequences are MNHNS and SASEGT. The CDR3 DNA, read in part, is TGTGCCAGCAGTGATATGGGGGCCCAAGAGACC. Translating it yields CASSDMGAQET. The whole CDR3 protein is CASSDMGAQETQYF.

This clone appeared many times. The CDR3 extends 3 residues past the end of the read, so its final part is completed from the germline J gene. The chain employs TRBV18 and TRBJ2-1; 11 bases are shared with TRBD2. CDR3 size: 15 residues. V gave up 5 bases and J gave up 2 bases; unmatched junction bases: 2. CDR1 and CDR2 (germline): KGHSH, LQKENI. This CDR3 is CASSSGLAAYNEQFF. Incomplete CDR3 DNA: TGTGCCAGCTCATCGGGACTAGCGGCCTACAATGAG. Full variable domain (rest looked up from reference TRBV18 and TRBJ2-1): NAGVMQNPRHLVRRRGQEARLRCSPMKGHSHVYWYRQLPEEGLKFMVYLQKENIIDESGMPKERFSAEFPKEGPSILRIQQVVRGDSAAYFCASSSGLAAYNEQFFGPGTRLTVL.

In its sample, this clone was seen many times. CDR3 amino acids: CASSLTADREAQETQYF. The sequenced CDR3 bases are TGTGCCAGCAGCTTGACCGCGGACAGGGAGGCGCAAGAGACC. The V and J genes are TRBV13 and TRBJ2-5; 8 bases agree with TRBD1. The read comes to an end 3 residues before the CDR3 does, leaving the germline J gene to fill in the end. CDR1 PRHDT and CDR2 FYEKMQ come from the germline V gene (reference sequence). The V gene end was trimmed by 3 bases and the J gene end by 2 bases; junction bases not matched to a gene: 11. This CDR3 comprises 17 residues.

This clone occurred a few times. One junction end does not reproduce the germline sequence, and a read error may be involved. The part of the CDR3 DNA that was read is TGTGCCGGCTCACCGGCGGCAGACCCAACTAAAAATTCACCC. Residues: CAGSPAADPTKNSP. The full CDR3 protein is CAGSPAADPTKNSPLHF. This chain joins TRBV18 and TRBJ1-6; no clear D gene. The CDR3 end is not reached by the read, which stops 3 residues before it; the germline J gene fills it in. Germline loops: CDR1 KGHSH, CDR2 LQKENI. This CDR3 is 17 amino acids long.

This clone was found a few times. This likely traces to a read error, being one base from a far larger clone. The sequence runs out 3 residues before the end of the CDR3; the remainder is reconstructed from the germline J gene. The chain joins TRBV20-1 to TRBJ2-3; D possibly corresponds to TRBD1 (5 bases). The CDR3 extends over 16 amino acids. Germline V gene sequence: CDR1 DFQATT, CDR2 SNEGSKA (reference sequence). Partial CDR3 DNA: TGCACAGTAAAGGATGGGGCGGTAGATAGCACAGATACG. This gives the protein CTVKDGAVDSTDT. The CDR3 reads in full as CTVKDGAVDSTDTQYF.

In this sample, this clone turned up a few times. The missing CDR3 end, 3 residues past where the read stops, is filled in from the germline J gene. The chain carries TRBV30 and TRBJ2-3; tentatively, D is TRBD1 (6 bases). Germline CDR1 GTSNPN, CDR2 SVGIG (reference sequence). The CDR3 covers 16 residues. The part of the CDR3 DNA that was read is TGTGCCTGGAGTCCCCGGACAGCAGCTAGCAATCAGCCG. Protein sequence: CAWSPRTAASNQP. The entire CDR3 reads CAWSPRTAASNQPQYF.

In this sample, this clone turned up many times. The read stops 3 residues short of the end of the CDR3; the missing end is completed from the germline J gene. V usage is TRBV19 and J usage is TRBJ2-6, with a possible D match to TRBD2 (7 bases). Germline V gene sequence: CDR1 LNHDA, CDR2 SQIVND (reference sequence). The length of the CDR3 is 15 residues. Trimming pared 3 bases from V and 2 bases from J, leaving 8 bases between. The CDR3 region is CASSMGGPGANVLTF. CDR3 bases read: TGTGCCAGTAGTATGGGGGGGCCTGGGGCCAACGTC.

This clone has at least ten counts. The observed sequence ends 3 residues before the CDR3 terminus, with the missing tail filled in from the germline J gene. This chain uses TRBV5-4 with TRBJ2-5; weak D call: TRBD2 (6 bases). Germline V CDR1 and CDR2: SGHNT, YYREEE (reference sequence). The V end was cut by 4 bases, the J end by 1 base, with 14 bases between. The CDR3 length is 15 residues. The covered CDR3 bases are TGTGCCAGCAGCCCCTTAGCGGTCTTCCAAGAGACC. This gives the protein CASSPLAVFQET. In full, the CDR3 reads CASSPLAVFQETQYF.

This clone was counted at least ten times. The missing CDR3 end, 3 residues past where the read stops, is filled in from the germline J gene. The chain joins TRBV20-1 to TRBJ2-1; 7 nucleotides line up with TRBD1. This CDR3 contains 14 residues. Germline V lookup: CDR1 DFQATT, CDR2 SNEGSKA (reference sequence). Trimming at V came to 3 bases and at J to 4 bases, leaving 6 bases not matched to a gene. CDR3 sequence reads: CSARGQRTYNEQFF. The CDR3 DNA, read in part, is TGCAGTGCTAGGGGACAGCGGACGTACAATGAG.

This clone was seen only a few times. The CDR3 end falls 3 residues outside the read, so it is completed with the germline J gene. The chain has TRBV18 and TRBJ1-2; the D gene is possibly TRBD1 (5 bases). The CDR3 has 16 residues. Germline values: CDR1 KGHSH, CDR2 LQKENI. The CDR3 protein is CASSPLTPGLANDYTF. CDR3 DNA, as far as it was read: TGTGCCAGCTCACCATTGACGCCGGGACTAGCCAATGAC.

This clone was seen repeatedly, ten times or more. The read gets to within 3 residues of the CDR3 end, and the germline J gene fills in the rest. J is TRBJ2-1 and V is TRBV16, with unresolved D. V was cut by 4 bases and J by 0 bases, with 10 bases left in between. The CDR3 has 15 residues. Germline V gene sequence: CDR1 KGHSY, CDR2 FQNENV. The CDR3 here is CASSLLPGSYNEQFF. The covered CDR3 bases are TGTGCCAGCAGCCTCCTCCCGGGCTCCTACAATGAG. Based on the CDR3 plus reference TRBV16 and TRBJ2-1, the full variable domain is GEEVAQTPKHLVRGEGQKAKLYCAPIKGHSYVFWYQQVLKNEFKFLISFQNENVFDETGMPKERFSAKCLPNSPCSLEIQATKLEDSAVYFCASSLLPGSYNEQFFGPGTRLTVL.

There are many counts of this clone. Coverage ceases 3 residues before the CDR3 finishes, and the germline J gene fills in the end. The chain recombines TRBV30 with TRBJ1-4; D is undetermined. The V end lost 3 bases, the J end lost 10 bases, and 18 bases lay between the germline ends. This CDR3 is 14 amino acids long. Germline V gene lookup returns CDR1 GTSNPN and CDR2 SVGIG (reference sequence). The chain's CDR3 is CAWSEVSLGRKLFF. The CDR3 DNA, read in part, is TGTGCCTGGAGCGAAGTCTCACTTGGTCGAAAA.